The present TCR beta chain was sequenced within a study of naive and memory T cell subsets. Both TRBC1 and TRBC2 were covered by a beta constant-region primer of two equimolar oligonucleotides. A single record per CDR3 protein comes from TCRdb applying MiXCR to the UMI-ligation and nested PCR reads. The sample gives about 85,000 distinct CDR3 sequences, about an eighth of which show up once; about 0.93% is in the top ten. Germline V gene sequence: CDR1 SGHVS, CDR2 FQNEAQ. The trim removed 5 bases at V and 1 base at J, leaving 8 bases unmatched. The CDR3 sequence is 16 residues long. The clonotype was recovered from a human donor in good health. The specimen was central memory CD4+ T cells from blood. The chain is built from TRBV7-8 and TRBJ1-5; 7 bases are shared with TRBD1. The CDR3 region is CASSAQGRGSNQPQHF. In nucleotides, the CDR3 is TGTGCCAGCAGCGCACAGGGGCGAGGGAGCAATCAGCCCCAGCATTTT.